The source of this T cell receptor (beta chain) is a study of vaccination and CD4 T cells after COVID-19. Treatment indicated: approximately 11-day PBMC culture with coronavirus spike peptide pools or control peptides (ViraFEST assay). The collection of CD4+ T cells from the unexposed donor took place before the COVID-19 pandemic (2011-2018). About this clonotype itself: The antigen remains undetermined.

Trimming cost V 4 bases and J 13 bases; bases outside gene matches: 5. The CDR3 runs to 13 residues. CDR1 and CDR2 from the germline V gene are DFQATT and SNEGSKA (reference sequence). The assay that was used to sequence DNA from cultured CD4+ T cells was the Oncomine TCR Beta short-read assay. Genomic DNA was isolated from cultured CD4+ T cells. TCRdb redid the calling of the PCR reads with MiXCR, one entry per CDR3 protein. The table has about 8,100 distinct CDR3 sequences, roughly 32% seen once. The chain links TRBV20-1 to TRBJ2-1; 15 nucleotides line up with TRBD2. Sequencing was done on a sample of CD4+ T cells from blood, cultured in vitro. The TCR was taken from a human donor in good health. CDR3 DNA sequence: TGCAGTGCTAAAGGACTAGCGGGAGGGGGTCAGTTCTTC. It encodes CSAKGLAGGGQFF.